These T cell receptor beta chains were read from a single sample in a study of T cells after yellow fever vaccination. TCRdb reprocessed the 5' RACE reads via MiXCR and lists one record per CDR3 protein. The table shows about 340,000 distinct CDR3 sequences, with 8.7% occurring only once. Specimen: PBMCs, collected on the day of the first yellow fever vaccination. The source of these receptors is a man between 18 and 29 years old who received the YFV17D yellow fever vaccine. CDR3s include the opening cysteine and the closing phenylalanine or tryptophan. Each record gives: V gene, J gene, D gene, clone size, CDR3 DNA, CDR3 protein. A D gene is named only where the DNA matches it firmly. Clone sizes are given selectively: once, few, many, or a class where the clone is expanded.

TRBV27,TRBJ1-1,NA,few,TGTGCCAGCAGTAAAATAGCGGGGGGAGAAGCTTTCTTT,CASSKIAGGEAFF
TRBV29-1,TRBJ2-1,NA,NA,TGCAGCGTCGATTCGGACTGGAACAATGAGCAGTTCTTC,CSVDSDWNNEQFF
TRBV27,TRBJ2-3,TRBD2,NA,TGTGCCAGCAGTCCTCATCGACTAGCGGTCAGCACAGATACGCAGTATTTT,CASSPHRLAVSTDTQYF
TRBV5-8,TRBJ2-6,TRBD1,few,TGTGCCAGCAACCTACCGGGACAGGGCTCATCTGGGGCCAACGTCCTGACTTTC,CASNLPGQGSSGANVLTF
TRBV9,TRBJ2-7,NA,few,TGTGCCAGCAGCTCACAATCCGGCTACGAGCAGTACTTC,CASSSQSGYEQYF
TRBV7-9,TRBJ1-2,NA,NA,TGTGCCAGCAGCTTAGCGGCCGGGGACTATGGCTACACCTTC,CASSLAAGDYGYTF
TRBV6-1,TRBJ1-6,NA,NA,TGTGCCAGCAGTGAAAGTTTCGGCAGGAGTAATTCACCCCTCCACTTT,CASSESFGRSNSPLHF
TRBV5-6,TRBJ2-1,NA,few,TGTGCCAGCAGCCTCGACGTGGGAAACTACAATGAGCAGTTCTTC,CASSLDVGNYNEQFF
TRBV6-1,TRBJ2-1,TRBD2,once,TGTGCCAGCAGAAGGACTAGCGGGGGACTCTCCTACAATGAGCAGTTCTTC,CASRRTSGGLSYNEQFF
TRBV20-1,TRBJ1-4,NA,few,TGCAGTGCTAGGGTCAGCGGGAATGAAAAACTGTTTTTT,CSARVSGNEKLFF
TRBV27,TRBJ1-1,TRBD1,few,TGTGCCAGCAGTTTCTTGGGACAGGAAGCATCGGCTTTCTTT,CASSFLGQEASAFF
TRBV7-3,TRBJ2-2,TRBD2,NA,TGTGCCAGCAGACGACTAGCGGGGGGGCCCGGGGAGCTGTTTTTT,CASRRLAGGPGELFF
TRBV7-2,TRBJ2-1,TRBD2,few,TGTGCCAGCAGGGTAGCGGGGGGGAATGAGCAGTTCTTC,CASRVAGGNEQFF
TRBV18,TRBJ1-6,TRBD1,NA,TGTGCCAGCTCACCGGACAGGGGTTCACCCCTCCACTTT,CASSPDRGSPLHF
TRBV27,TRBJ2-7,NA,few,TGTGCCAGCAGTCAGCCCAGGACAGCAGCCTACGAGCAGTACTTC,CASSQPRTAAYEQYF
TRBV19,TRBJ2-1,TRBD2,NA,TGTGCCAGCGGACTAGCGACATACAATGAGCAGTTCTTC,CASGLATYNEQFF
TRBV7-3,TRBJ1-6,NA,many,TGTGCCAGCAGCTTATGGGGGCCCCGCAATTCACCCCTCCACTTT,CASSLWGPRNSPLHF
TRBV10-3,TRBJ2-3,NA,few,TGTGCCATCAGTGAGTCTGACAGGCAGACAGATACGCAGTATTTT,CAISESDRQTDTQYF
TRBV5-1,TRBJ2-5,NA,few,TGCGCCAGCAGCTCACAGGTCCCGAAGGAAGAGACCCAGTACTTC,CASSSQVPKEETQYF
TRBV11-2,TRBJ2-1,TRBD1,NA,TGTGCCTTCAGACCGACAGGGGGCGGTCTAGGGGGGTTCAATGAGCAGTTCTTC,CAFRPTGGGLGGFNEQFF
TRBV7-2,TRBJ1-5,TRBD1,few,TGTGCCAGCAGCTACCAGGGACAGGGGTATTCCCAGCATTTT,CASSYQGQGYSQHF
TRBV6-5,TRBJ1-4,TRBD1,many,TGTGCCAGCAGTTACCCCGTCCCGGGACAGGGAGGAAAACTGTTTTTT,CASSYPVPGQGGKLFF
TRBV7-2,TRBJ2-1,NA,NA,TGTGCCAGCAGCTTTATGCAGGTCGGTGAGCAGTTCTTC,CASSFMQVGEQFF
TRBV4-1,TRBJ1-1,NA,few,TGCGCCAGCAGCCAAGTGGGGCTCGACACTGAAGCTTTCTTT,CASSQVGLDTEAFF
TRBV30,TRBJ1-1,NA,few,TGTGCCTGGAGGCCGGACAGAATGAACACTGAAGCTTTCTTT,CAWRPDRMNTEAFF
TRBV20-1,TRBJ2-3,TRBD2,few,TGCAGTGCTAGCCCCGGGGGGAACACAGATACGCAGTATTTT,CSASPGGNTDTQYF
TRBV21-1,TRBJ2-5,NA,NA,TGTGCCAGCAGCAAAGCTGGGCTGACTAGCGGGGAAACCCTTTGGGAAGAGACCCAGTACTTC,CASSKAGLTSGETLWEETQYF
TRBV27,TRBJ2-1,NA,many,TGTGCCAGCAGTTTATCGAACTACAATGAGCAGTTCTTC,CASSLSNYNEQFF
TRBV7-2,TRBJ2-5,NA,few,TGTGCCAGCAGCCCTACGAGAGAAGAGACCCAGTACTTC,CASSPTREETQYF
TRBV5-1,TRBJ1-4,NA,few,TGCGCCAGCAGCTTGGAATGGAGTACTAATGAAAAACTGTTTTTT,CASSLEWSTNEKLFF
TRBV9,TRBJ1-5,NA,many,TGTGCCAGCAGCGTAGATGCGGATCAGCCCCAGCATTTT,CASSVDADQPQHF
TRBV19,TRBJ1-2,NA,few,TGTGCCAGTCAATCAGGACAGCCTTCTGGCTACACCTTC,CASQSGQPSGYTF
TRBV29-1,TRBJ1-1,NA,few,TGCAGCGCCCTAACACGAGCACTAGGGACTGAAGCTTTCTTT,CSALTRALGTEAFF
TRBV4-1,TRBJ2-5,NA,many,TGCGCCAGCAGCCAATTTGATGAGGACGCGGAGACCCAGTACTTC,CASSQFDEDAETQYF
TRBV19,TRBJ1-5,TRBD1,few,TGTGCCAGTAGTACCTTGGACAGGGGGGATCAGCCCCAGCATTTT,CASSTLDRGDQPQHF
TRBV20-1,TRBJ2-3,NA,NA,TGCAGTGCGGAAGCTAGAGACACAGATACGCAGTATTTT,CSAEARDTDTQYF
TRBV9,TRBJ1-2,TRBD1,few,TGTGCCAGCAGCGCTAGCGGGACAGGGTGGTTGAGTGGCTACACCTTC,CASSASGTGWLSGYTF
TRBV12-3/TRBV12-4,TRBJ2-1,NA,few,TGTGCCAGCGCAAGGGACGAGCAGTTCTTC,CASARDEQFF
TRBV29-1,TRBJ2-5,NA,many,TGCAGCGTTGAAGGGGCCGGACTGGAGGAGGAGACCCAGTACTTC,CSVEGAGLEEETQYF